The 19 T cell receptor beta chains reported below all come from one sample, sequenced in a study of blood T cell repertoires in COVID-19 (dated by TCRdb to the early 2020s). Libraries were prepared through the immunoSEQ multiplex PCR assay. Imported from immuneACCESS, the table was reduced by TCRdb to in-frame sequences with V and J called. These copies leave out some clones; in studies compared against another copy, an unresolved V gene accounts for under half, and the cause of the remainder is not known. This sample comprises 50,000 to 65,000 clones, about 82% of them detected only once. The ten biggest clones cover approximately 5% of the sample. Sequenced: peripheral blood. The source is a man between 65 and 85 years old with acute or convalescent COVID-19.

CDR3 in amino acids: CASSLFSGIQYF. The DNA for the CDR3 is TGTGCCAGCAGCTTGTTTAGCGGCATTCAGTACTTC. This chain links TRBV5-5 with TRBJ2-4; D may be TRBD2 (6 bases). Germline V CDR1 and CDR2: SGHKS, YYEKEE (reference sequence). The CDR3 runs to 12 residues. The germline V and J ends were trimmed by 1 base and 9 bases, with 8 bases remaining between them.

CDR3 region: CASTSPGGETQYF. Here the CDR3 DNA reads TGTGCCAGCACCAGTCCAGGGGGAGAGACCCAGTACTTC. V gene TRBV18 combines with J gene TRBJ2-5; TRBD1 matches at 7 bases. Germline V gives CDR1 KGHSH, CDR2 LQKENI. Trimming removed 8 bases from V and 4 bases from J; junction bases left unmatched: 7. This CDR3 is 13 amino acids long.

CDR3 sequence (DNA): TGTGCCAGCAGTCCCCAGGCCGGGGGCACTGAAGCTTTCTTT. The encoded protein is CASSPQAGGTEAFF. This chain links TRBV27 with TRBJ1-1, with a weak D call TRBD1 (5 bases). The CDR3 spans 14 residues. V shed 5 bases and J shed 4 bases, with 14 bases lying between them. CDR1 and CDR2 from the germline V gene are MNHEY and SMNVEV (reference sequence).

This rearrangement joins TRBV29-1 to TRBJ1-2, with D possibly TRBD1 on 5 matching bases. The V and J ends lost 4 bases and 7 bases respectively, with 13 bases between them. Germline-derived CDR1 and CDR2 are SQVTM and ANQGSEA. The CDR3 totals 12 residues. This CDR3 reads CSVGGGARGYTF. As DNA, the CDR3 is TGCAGCGTTGGAGGAGGGGCCCGTGGCTACACCTTC.

The chain uses TRBV19 and TRBJ2-1, with 9 bases lining up with TRBD1. Trimming cost V 5 bases and J 8 bases; bases outside gene matches: 13. The CDR3 runs to 16 residues. Germline V gene lookup returns CDR1 LNHDA and CDR2 SQIVND (reference sequence). CDR3 loop: CASSLQGAPFGDEQFF. Written as DNA, the CDR3 is TGTGCCAGTAGTTTACAGGGGGCGCCGTTCGGGGATGAGCAGTTCTTC.

A note on this clone: At one of its ends the junction is not consistent with the germline gene, which may arise from a read error. The chain links TRBV2 to TRBJ2-6; 9 nucleotides match TRBD1. Germline V gives CDR1 SNHLY, CDR2 FYNNEI. This CDR3 comprises 14 residues. The CDR3: CASRDRGGGNVLTF. Written as DNA, the CDR3 is TGTGCCAGCAGGGACAGGGGAGGGGGCAACGTCCTGACTTTC.

The chain employs TRBV19 and TRBJ1-2; no clear D gene. V gave up 1 base and J gave up 3 bases, with 9 bases separating them. Germline lookup yields CDR1 LNHDA and CDR2 SQIVND (reference sequence). CDR3 length: 14 residues. The chain's CDR3 is CASSIVPGDYGYTF. CDR3 coding DNA: TGTGCCAGTAGTATAGTCCCTGGAGACTATGGCTACACCTTC.

The J gene is TRBJ2-1, the V gene TRBV15; 10 bases match TRBD1. Germline loops: CDR1 LNHNV, CDR2 YYDKDF (reference sequence). With 3 bases clipped from V and 2 bases from J, the junction kept 1 base outside the gene matches. The CDR3 covers 15 residues. The CDR3: CATSSGQGAYNEQFF. The CDR3, as DNA: TGTGCCACCAGCAGTGGACAGGGGGCCTACAATGAGCAGTTCTTC.

Comments on this clone: Other DNA sequences within the sample encode an identical CDR3. The chain combines TRBV5-1 with TRBJ2-7; TRBD1 aligns across 9 bases. Germline V gene sequence: CDR1 SGHRS, CDR2 YFSETQ. The CDR3 length is 16 residues. V dropped 4 bases and J dropped 3; count of bases not matched to a gene: 11. The CDR3 DNA reads as TGCGCCAGCAGCCAGACAGGGGGTATAAGGAGCTACGAGCAGTACTTC. This encodes CASSQTGGIRSYEQYF. The full variable domain, completed using reference TRBV5-1 and TRBJ2-7, is KAGVTQTPRYLIKTRGQQVTLSCSPISGHRSVSWYQQTPGQGLQFLFEYFSETQRNKGNFPGRFSGRQFSNSRSEMNVSTLELGDSALYLCASSQTGGIRSYEQYFGPGTRLTVT.

The chain couples TRBV11-2 to TRBJ1-5, with a possible D match to TRBD1 (5 bases). The CDR3 totals 17 residues. The ends were cut back, 1 base at V and 4 bases at J, with 17 bases in the middle. Germline V gene data show CDR1 as SGHAT and CDR2 as FQNNGV. CDR3 bases: TGTGCCAGCAGCTTAGGCGGGACCTCGTCTTCTAATCAGCCCCAGCATTTT. Translation: CASSLGGTSSSNQPQHF.

The J gene is TRBJ1-3, the V gene TRBV3-1 (or the pseudogene TRBV3-2); D gene uncertain. Trimming left V 2 bases short and J 11 bases short, with 13 bases between. The V gene's germline CDR1 is LGHDT and CDR2 YNNKEL (reference sequence). The CDR3 totals 13 residues. The CDR3 DNA reads as TGTGCCAGCAGCCAAAGGAGGGAGAGCGCCATATATTTT. Translated: CASSQRRESAIYF.

This rearrangement joins TRBV6-5 to TRBJ1-2; 9 nucleotides agree with TRBD1. Per germline, CDR1 MNHEY and CDR2 SVGAGI. This CDR3 has 13 amino acids. Trimming cost V 6 bases and J 7 bases; bases outside gene matches: 6. CDR3 nucleotide sequence: TGTGCCAGCAGCCGGGACAGGGTGCGTGGCTACACCTTC. It specifies CASSRDRVRGYTF.

The V gene is TRBV5-1, the J gene TRBJ1-1, with D perhaps TRBD1 (5 bases). V was trimmed by 5 bases and J by 4 bases, leaving 15 bases between them. Germline values: CDR1 SGHRS, CDR2 YFSETQ. There are 14 residues in the CDR3. The chain's CDR3 is CASSVGDGSTEAFF. The CDR3 DNA reads TGCGCCAGCAGTGTAGGGGACGGGAGCACTGAAGCTTTCTTT.

The V call is TRBV5-1, the J call TRBJ2-1, with 14 bases fitting TRBD2. The V gene's germline CDR1 is SGHRS and CDR2 YFSETQ. Losses at the gene ends were 3 bases for V and 4 bases for J; bases not matched to a gene: 0. The CDR3 extends over 15 amino acids. As DNA, the CDR3 is TGCGCCAGCAGCTGGACTAGCGGGGGGTACAATGAGCAGTTCTTC. It encodes CASSWTSGGYNEQFF.

CDR3 DNA: TGTGCCAGCAGAGGGGGGGCAGGAGCAACCTATAATTCACCCCTCCACTTT. This sequence encodes CASRGGAGATYNSPLHF. V gene TRBV28 combines with J gene TRBJ1-6; D may be TRBD1 (6 bases). Per germline, CDR1 MDHEN and CDR2 SYDVKM. Trimming took off 6 bases at V and 2 bases at J, with 17 bases between the two ends. This CDR3 spans 17 amino acids. The complete variable domain, with remaining parts taken from reference TRBV28 and TRBJ1-6, reads DVKVTQSSRYLVKRTGEKVFLECVQDMDHENMFWYRQDPGLGLRLIYFSYDVKMKEKGDIPEGYSVSREKKERFSLILESASTNQTSMYLCASRGGAGATYNSPLHFGNGTRLTVT.

The chain recombines TRBV5-4 with TRBJ1-1; TRBD1 aligns across 8 bases. Germline values: CDR1 SGHNT, CDR2 YYREEE (reference sequence). Trimming took 6 bases from V and 5 from J; bases not matched to a gene: 12. This CDR3 is 15 amino acids long. CDR3 protein: CASIPGPGGETEAFF. For the CDR3, the DNA is TGTGCCAGCATTCCCGGGCCAGGGGGCGAAACTGAAGCTTTCTTT.

The V gene is TRBV6-5, the J gene TRBJ2-1; 12 nucleotides align to TRBD2. Germline V gene data show CDR1 as MNHEY and CDR2 as SVGAGI. J was trimmed by 7 bases and V by 6 bases; bases with no gene match: 7. CDR3 length: 15 amino acids. CDR3 residues: CASRPPSGGANEQFF. The DNA of the CDR3 is TGTGCCAGCAGACCACCTAGCGGGGGGGCGAATGAGCAGTTCTTC.

This chain links TRBV7-9 with TRBJ1-4, with no clear D. In germline, CDR1 is SEHNR, CDR2 FQNEAQ (reference sequence). The V end lost 4 bases, the J end lost 4 bases, and 10 bases lay between the germline ends. The CDR3 is 14 amino acids. CDR3 DNA: TGTGCCAGCAGCTCGTGGCAGATTAATGAAAAACTGTTTTTT. It is translated as CASSSWQINEKLFF.

The CDR3 nucleotides are TGTGCCAGCAGTGAAGGCCTGGGACAGAACATTCAGTACTTC. Its translation: CASSEGLGQNIQYF. This chain connects TRBV25-1 to TRBJ2-4; 7 bases fit TRBD1. This CDR3 spans 14 amino acids. Trimming at V came to 2 bases and at J to 7 bases, leaving 5 bases not matched to a gene. The germline CDR1 and CDR2 sequences are MGHDK and SYGVNS.